This T cell receptor (beta chain) was recorded in a study of early T cells in non-severe SARS-CoV-2 infection. Study-level information: Sequenced material consisted of bulk RNA (from unsorted whole blood), and chains were unpaired.

The junction had 11 bases not matched to a gene; V was cut back by 6 bases and J by 7 bases. The CDR3 contains 15 residues. CDR1 and CDR2 from the germline V gene are SGHDT and YYEEEE. This clonotype was recorded at least ten times. The target antigen is unknown. Attachment of unique molecular identifiers was made to individual cDNA molecules. Using its own MiXCR run on the 5' RACE reads, TCRdb lists one record per CDR3 protein. The sample yields more than 65,000 distinct CDR3 sequences, 3.5% to 6% seen once. Overall study findings and caveats: Matching with VDJdb favored anti-spike CD8 responses (missing private and CD4 specificities).

Material: whole blood, obtained at baseline. The clonotype was recovered from an adult who was a healthcare worker with PCR-confirmed SARS-CoV-2 infection or an uninfected control (not recorded which). The donor label of this sample is uncertain. The J gene is TRBJ1-2, the V gene TRBV5-6; TRBD1 agrees at 11 bases. CDR3 amino acids: CASNLDRGRLSGYTF. CDR3 sequence (DNA): TGTGCCAGCAATCTGGACAGGGGGCGGTTAAGTGGCTACACCTTC.